Listed below are T cell receptor beta chains from one sample, sequenced in a study of cytomegalovirus exposure and HLA in healthy donors. Using immunoSEQ multiplex PCR, the repertoire was profiled, and TCRdb retains in-frame clones only, with some absent. This table has approximately 220,000 clones, over 65% appearing once. Material for sequencing was PBMCs. Receptors were obtained from a man aged 18 to 30 in good health and CMV-seronegative. CDR3s include the opening cysteine and the closing phenylalanine or tryptophan. Fields, in order: J gene, clone size, D gene, V gene, CDR3 protein, CDR3 DNA. A D gene is named only where the DNA matches it firmly. A clone size is listed for some rows: how often the clone was seen (once, few, many), or a class if it is expanded.

>TRBJ2-7|few|NA|TRBV7-9
CSSRSDRQKQYF
TGTTCCAGCAGATCTGACAGGCAGAAGCAGTACTTC
>TRBJ1-5|NA|NA|TRBV5-1
CASSLDSSNQPQHF
TGCGCCAGCAGCTTGGACAGCAGCAATCAGCCCCAGCATTTT
>TRBJ2-3|NA|TRBD2|TRBV6-5
CASRTLAGGLDTQYF
TGTGCCAGCAGAACACTAGCGGGAGGGTTAGATACGCAGTATTTT
>TRBJ2-5|NA|TRBD1|TRBV30
CAWSRGQVLGETQYF
TGTGCCTGGAGCCGGGGACAGGTGCTGGGAGAGACCCAGTACTTC
>TRBJ1-5|NA|NA|TRBV28
CASSLGQISTQHF
TGTGCCAGCAGTTTAGGGCAAATCAGCACCCAGCATTTT
>TRBJ2-7|NA|TRBD2|TRBV4-1
CTSSRDRTSGTYEQYF
TGCACCAGCAGCCGGGACAGGACTAGCGGAACCTACGAGCAGTACTTC
>TRBJ1-3|few|NA|TRBV15
CATSRDYTGSNGNTIYF
TGTGCCACCAGCAGGGATTATACAGGGTCTAACGGAAACACCATATATTTT
>TRBJ1-2|NA|NA|TRBV19
CASSLGAQGYTF
TGTGCCAGTAGTCTGGGGGCACAAGGCTACACCTTC
>TRBJ2-3|NA|NA|TRBV2
CASSEVFPGIADTQYF
TGTGCCAGCAGTGAAGTGTTCCCAGGGATAGCAGATACGCAGTATTTT
>TRBJ2-7|NA|TRBD2|TRBV4-2
CASSHVESPGLEAYEQYF
TGTGCCAGCAGCCATGTAGAAAGTCCGGGACTAGAGGCCTACGAGCAGTACTTC
>TRBJ2-5|NA|TRBD2|TRBV30
CAWSLGGWETQYF
TGTGCCTGGAGCTTGGGGGGGTGGGAGACCCAGTACTTC
>TRBJ1-2|NA|NA|TRBV27
CASSSELGWVNGYTF
TGTGCCAGCAGTTCGGAACTAGGGTGGGTTAATGGCTACACCTTC
>TRBJ2-7|once|NA|TRBV5-5
CASSFTLGLGSYEQYF
TGTGCCAGCAGCTTTACCCTGGGCTTGGGCTCCTACGAGCAGTACTTC
>TRBJ2-2|few|NA|TRBV14
CASSQDGRGGELFF
TGTGCCAGCAGCCAAGATGGAAGGGGCGGGGAGCTGTTTTTT
>TRBJ2-3|NA|NA|TRBV15
CATRAVRSGTDTQYF
TGTGCCACCAGGGCGGTACGGAGCGGCACAGATACGCAGTATTTT
>TRBJ1-2|NA|NA|TRBV28
CASSSPPTGYGYTF
TGTGCCAGCAGTTCCCCCCCGACAGGATACGGCTACACCTTC
>TRBJ2-7|NA|NA|TRBV6-5
CASSPDRLISYEQYF
TGTGCCAGCAGTCCCGACAGACTGATATCCTACGAGCAGTACTTC
>TRBJ2-7|NA|NA|TRBV11-2
CASSLDGYEQYF
TGTGCCAGCAGCTTAGACGGGTACGAGCAGTACTTC
>TRBJ1-2|NA|NA|TRBV2
CASSEAVGGTYGYTF
TGTGCCAGCAGTGAAGCGGTCGGAGGGACTTATGGCTACACCTTC
>TRBJ1-5|NA|NA|TRBV5-1
CASSFAGNSNQPQHF
TGCGCCAGCAGCTTCGCAGGGAATAGCAATCAGCCCCAGCATTTT
>TRBJ2-7|few|TRBD1|TRBV30
CAWSPPRSQAGGEQYF
TGTGCCTGGAGCCCGCCTCGTAGCCAGGCAGGGGGCGAGCAGTACTTC
>TRBJ1-1|NA|TRBD1|TRBV10-3
CAIRDRGNTEAFF
TGTGCCATCAGGGACAGGGGGAACACTGAAGCTTTCTTT
>TRBJ2-1|NA|TRBD2|TRBV5-6
CASSFEGASGNIYNEQFF
TGTGCCAGCAGCTTCGAGGGGGCTAGCGGGAATATCTACAATGAGCAGTTCTTC
>TRBJ2-1|NA|TRBD1|TRBV7-3
CASSSSPGGPYYNEQFF
TGTGCCAGCAGCTCATCTCCAGGGGGCCCGTACTACAATGAGCAGTTCTTC
>TRBJ2-3|few|TRBD2|TRBV4-2
CASSHAIGLAGATDTQYF
TGTGCCAGCAGCCATGCCATAGGACTAGCGGGAGCGACAGATACGCAGTATTTT
>TRBJ2-1|few|TRBD2|TRBV12-5
CASGLVRASGRGGDEQFF
TGTGCTAGTGGTTTGGTACGGGCTAGCGGGAGAGGGGGCGATGAGCAGTTCTTC
>TRBJ1-4|NA|TRBD1|TRBV6-1
CASSETGGFINEKLFF
TGTGCCAGCAGTGAGACAGGGGGCTTTATTAATGAAAAACTGTTTTTT
>TRBJ2-1|NA|TRBD2|TRBV11-2
CASSLAASGRAYNEQFF
TGTGCCAGCAGCTTAGCGGCTAGCGGGAGGGCCTACAATGAGCAGTTCTTC
>TRBJ1-1|NA|TRBD1|TRBV18
CASLPQGENTEAFF
TGTGCCAGCCTACCACAGGGGGAGAACACTGAAGCTTTCTTT
>TRBJ2-1|NA|NA|TRBV6-5
CASSSREFWIYNEQFF
TGTGCCAGCAGTTCCCGGGAGTTCTGGATCTACAATGAGCAGTTCTTC
>TRBJ2-2|NA|TRBD2|TRBV11-2
CASSLGLADGELFF
TGTGCCAGCAGCCTTGGGCTAGCGGACGGGGAGCTGTTTTTT
>TRBJ1-4|NA|NA|TRBV5-6
CASSPMNSPANEKLFF
TGTGCCAGCAGCCCGATGAACAGTCCGGCTAATGAAAAACTGTTTTTT
>TRBJ2-7|once|NA|TRBV10-1
CASSESPDRVSYEQYF
TGCGCCAGCAGTGAGTCGCCGGACAGAGTCTCCTACGAGCAGTACTTC
>TRBJ1-1|few|NA|TRBV5-6
CASSPIQGIGTEAFF
TGTGCCAGCAGCCCGATCCAGGGTATTGGGACTGAAGCTTTCTTT
>TRBJ2-3|few|NA|TRBV4-1
CASSQRPLKAPSTDTQYF
TGCGCCAGCAGCCAGCGTCCGCTCAAAGCGCCTAGCACAGATACGCAGTATTTT
>TRBJ2-3|NA|TRBD2|TRBV13
CASSPLGGKDTQYF
TGTGCCAGCAGCCCATTGGGGGGGAAAGATACGCAGTATTTT
>TRBJ2-7|NA|NA|TRBV29-1
CSVGLGSSYEQYF
TGCAGCGTTGGTCTCGGGAGCAGCTACGAGCAGTACTTC
>TRBJ1-1|NA|NA|TRBV5-1
CASSPSDSTATEAFF
TGCGCCAGCAGCCCCTCGGACAGCACGGCGACTGAAGCTTTCTTT
>TRBJ2-5|NA|TRBD1|TRBV7-8
CASSLGRLVGQGVRETQYF
TGTGCCAGCAGCTTAGGGCGTCTAGTTGGACAGGGGGTTCGTGAGACCCAGTACTTC
>TRBJ1-2|NA|TRBD1|TRBV19
CASSMDRDRGRMDGGYTF
TGTGCCAGTAGTATGGACCGAGACAGGGGGCGGATGGATGGCGGCTACACCTTC
>TRBJ1-2|NA|TRBD1|TRBV9
CASSVGGRGRDGYTF
TGTGCCAGCAGCGTAGGAGGCAGGGGGCGAGATGGCTACACCTTC
>TRBJ2-3|NA|TRBD2|TRBV4-2
CASSPGTSGSLGRSRTSTDTQYF
TGTGCCAGCAGCCCCGGGACTAGCGGCTCCCTGGGAAGGTCCCGAACTAGCACAGATACGCAGTATTTT
>TRBJ2-7|once|TRBD1|TRBV6-1
CASSAGTGGTQYF
TGTGCCAGCAGTGCCGGGACAGGCGGCACGCAGTACTTC
>TRBJ1-1|NA|NA|TRBV5-4
CASSFIGAGKDTEAFF
TGTGCCAGCAGCTTTATAGGAGCCGGGAAGGACACTGAAGCTTTCTTT
>TRBJ2-7|NA|NA|TRBV25-1
CASSSNPGYEQYF
TGTGCCAGCAGTTCCAACCCGGGATACGAGCAGTACTTC
>TRBJ2-7|NA|TRBD1|TRBV6-5
CASSYLQGATYEQYF
TGTGCCAGCAGTTACTTGCAGGGGGCCACCTACGAGCAGTACTTC
>TRBJ2-2|NA|NA|TRBV15
CATSKARGLYTGELFF
TGTGCCACCAGCAAAGCTCGGGGACTTTACACCGGGGAGCTGTTTTTT
>TRBJ1-1|NA|NA|TRBV15
CATSTGGFLTEAFF
TGTGCCACCAGCACCGGGGGGTTCCTCACTGAAGCTTTCTTT
>TRBJ2-3|NA|NA|TRBV2
CASSVGAQSTDTQYF
TGTGCCAGCAGTGTCGGAGCCCAAAGCACAGATACGCAGTATTTT
>TRBJ2-1|few|NA|TRBV28
CASSPAAAGRNEQFF
TGTGCCAGCAGTCCCGCCGCGGCAGGGCGGAATGAGCAGTTCTTC
>TRBJ1-5|NA|NA|TRBV6-1
CASDKDTYSNQPQHF
TGTGCCAGTGATAAGGACACTTATAGCAATCAGCCCCAGCATTTT
>TRBJ2-4|NA|NA|TRBV7-9
CASSLVIGPPGDIQYF
TGTGCCAGCAGCTTAGTCATAGGACCCCCCGGGGACATTCAGTACTTC
>TRBJ2-7|few|TRBD2|TRBV18
CASSPGLAGFYEQYF
TGTGCCAGCTCACCGGGACTAGCGGGATTCTACGAGCAGTACTTC